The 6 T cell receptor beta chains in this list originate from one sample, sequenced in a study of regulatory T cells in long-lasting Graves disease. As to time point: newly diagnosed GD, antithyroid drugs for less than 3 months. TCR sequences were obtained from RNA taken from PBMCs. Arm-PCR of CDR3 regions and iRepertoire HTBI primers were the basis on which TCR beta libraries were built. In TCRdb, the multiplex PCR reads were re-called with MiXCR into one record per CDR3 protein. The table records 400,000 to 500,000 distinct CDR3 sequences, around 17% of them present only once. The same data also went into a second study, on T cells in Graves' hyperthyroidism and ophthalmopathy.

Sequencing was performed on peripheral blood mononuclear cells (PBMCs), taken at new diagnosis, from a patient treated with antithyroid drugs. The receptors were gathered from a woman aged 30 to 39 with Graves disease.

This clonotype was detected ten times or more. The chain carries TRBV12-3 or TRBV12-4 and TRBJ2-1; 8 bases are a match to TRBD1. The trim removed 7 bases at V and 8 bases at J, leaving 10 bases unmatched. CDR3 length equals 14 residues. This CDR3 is CASNQLQGADEQFF. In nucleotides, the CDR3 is TGTGCCAGCAACCAACTTCAGGGGGCGGATGAGCAGTTCTTC.

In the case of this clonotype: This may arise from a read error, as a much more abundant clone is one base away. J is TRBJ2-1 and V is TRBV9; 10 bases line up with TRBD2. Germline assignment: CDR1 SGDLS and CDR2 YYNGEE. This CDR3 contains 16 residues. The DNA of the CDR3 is TGTGCCAGCAGCCCCCCTAGCGGGAGCTCCCACAATGAGCAGTTCTTC. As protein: CASSPPSGSSHNEQFF.

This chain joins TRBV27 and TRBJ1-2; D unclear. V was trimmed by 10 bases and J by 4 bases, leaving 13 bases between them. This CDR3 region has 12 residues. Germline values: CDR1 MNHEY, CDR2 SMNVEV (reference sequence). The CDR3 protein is CATLQPLYGYTF. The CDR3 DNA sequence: TGTGCCACCCTCCAACCGCTCTATGGCTACACCTTC.

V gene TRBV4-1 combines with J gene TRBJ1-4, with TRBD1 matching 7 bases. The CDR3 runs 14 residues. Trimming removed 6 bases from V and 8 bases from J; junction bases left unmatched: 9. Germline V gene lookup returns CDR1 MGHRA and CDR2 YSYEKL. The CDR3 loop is CASSFRDSHEKLFF. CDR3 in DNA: TGCGCCAGCAGTTTCCGGGACAGCCACGAAAAACTGTTTTTT.

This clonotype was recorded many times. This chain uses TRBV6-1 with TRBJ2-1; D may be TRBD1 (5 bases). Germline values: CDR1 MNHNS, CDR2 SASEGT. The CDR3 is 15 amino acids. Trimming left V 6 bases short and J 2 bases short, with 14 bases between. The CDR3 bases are TGTGCCAGCAGATCCACAGGTAACCCCTACAATGAGCAGTTCTTC. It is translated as CASRSTGNPYNEQFF.

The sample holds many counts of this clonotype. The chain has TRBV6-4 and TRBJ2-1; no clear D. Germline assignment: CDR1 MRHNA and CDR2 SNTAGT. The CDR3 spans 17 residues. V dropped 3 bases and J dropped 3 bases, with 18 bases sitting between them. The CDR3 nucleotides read TGTGCCAGCAGTGAATTGTCGGGCCAGAAGGGCTACAATGAGCAGTTCTTC. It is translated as CASSELSGQKGYNEQFF.